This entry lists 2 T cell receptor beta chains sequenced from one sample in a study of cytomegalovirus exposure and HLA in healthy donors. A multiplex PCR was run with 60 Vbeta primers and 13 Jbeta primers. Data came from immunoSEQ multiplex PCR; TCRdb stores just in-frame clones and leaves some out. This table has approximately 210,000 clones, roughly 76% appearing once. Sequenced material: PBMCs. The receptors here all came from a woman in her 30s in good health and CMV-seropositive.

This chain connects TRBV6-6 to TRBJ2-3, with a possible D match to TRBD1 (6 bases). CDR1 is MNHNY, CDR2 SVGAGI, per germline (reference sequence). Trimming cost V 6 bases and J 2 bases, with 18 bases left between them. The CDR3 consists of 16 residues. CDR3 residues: CASSHKQGSSTDTQYF. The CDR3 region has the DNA TGTGCCAGCAGCCATAAACAGGGCTCTTCCACAGATACGCAGTATTTT.

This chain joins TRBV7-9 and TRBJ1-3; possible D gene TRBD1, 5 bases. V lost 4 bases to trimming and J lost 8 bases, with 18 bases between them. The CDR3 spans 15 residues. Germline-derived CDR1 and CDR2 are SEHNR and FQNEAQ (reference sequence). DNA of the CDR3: TGTGCCAGCAGCTCCCCCGCGCAGGGTCGGTACACCATATATTTT. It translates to CASSSPAQGRYTIYF.